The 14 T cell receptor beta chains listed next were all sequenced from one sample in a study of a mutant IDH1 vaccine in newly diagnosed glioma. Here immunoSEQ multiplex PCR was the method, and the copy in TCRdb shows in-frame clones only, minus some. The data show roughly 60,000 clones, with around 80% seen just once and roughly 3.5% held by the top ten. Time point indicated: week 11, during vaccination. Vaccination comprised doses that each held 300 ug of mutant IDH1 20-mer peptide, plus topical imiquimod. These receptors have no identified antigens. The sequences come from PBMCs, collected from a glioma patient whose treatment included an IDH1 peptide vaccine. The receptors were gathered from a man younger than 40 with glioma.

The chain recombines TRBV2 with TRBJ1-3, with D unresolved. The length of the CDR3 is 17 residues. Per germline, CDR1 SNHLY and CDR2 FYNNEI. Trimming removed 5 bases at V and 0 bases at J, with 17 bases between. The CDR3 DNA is TGTGCCAGCAGTACACAAGGTCAGGCGCTCTCTGGAAACACCATATATTTT. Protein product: CASSTQGQALSGNTIYF.

The chain's CDR3 is CASSETGGRRVEQYF. The CDR3 DNA reads TGTGCCAGCAGTGAAACGGGGGGCCGGCGGGTCGAGCAGTACTTC. The rearrangement joins TRBV2 to TRBJ2-5; possibly TRBD2 for D (7 bases). With the DNA end fitting TRBJ2-7 better, the J assignment may be wrong. The germline CDR1 and CDR2 sequences are SNHLY and FYNNEI. There are 15 residues in the CDR3.

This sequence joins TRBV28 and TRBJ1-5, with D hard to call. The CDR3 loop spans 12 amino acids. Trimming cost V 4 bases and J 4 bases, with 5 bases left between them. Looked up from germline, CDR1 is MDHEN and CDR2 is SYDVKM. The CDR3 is CASSSPNQPQHF. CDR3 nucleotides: TGTGCCAGCAGTTCCCCTAATCAGCCCCAGCATTTT. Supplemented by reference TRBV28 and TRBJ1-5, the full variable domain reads DVKVTQSSRYLVKRTGEKVFLECVQDMDHENMFWYRQDPGLGLRLIYFSYDVKMKEKGDIPEGYSVSREKKERFSLILESASTNQTSMYLCASSSPNQPQHFGDGTRLSIL.

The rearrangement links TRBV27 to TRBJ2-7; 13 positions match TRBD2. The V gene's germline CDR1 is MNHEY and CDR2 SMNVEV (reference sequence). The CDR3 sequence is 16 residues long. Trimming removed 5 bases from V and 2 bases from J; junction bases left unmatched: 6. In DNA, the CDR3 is TGTGCCAGCAGTCCCGTACTAGCGGGAGGGCCCTACGAGCAGTACTTC. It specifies CASSPVLAGGPYEQYF.

CDR3: CASSFHGQPQHF. The CDR3 nucleotides are TGTGCCAGCAGTTTTCACGGTCAGCCCCAGCATTTT. V is TRBV27 and J is TRBJ1-5; D remains unclear. Germline CDR1 is MNHEY and CDR2 is SMNVEV (reference sequence). The V gene lost 3 bases and the J gene lost 6 bases, with 6 bases spanning the gap. This CDR3 comprises 12 residues.

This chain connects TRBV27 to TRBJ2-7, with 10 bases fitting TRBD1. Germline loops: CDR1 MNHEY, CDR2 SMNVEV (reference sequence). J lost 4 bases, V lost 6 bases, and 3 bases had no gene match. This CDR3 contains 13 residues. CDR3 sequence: CASRGQGSYEQYF. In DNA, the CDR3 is TGTGCCAGCAGGGGACAGGGGAGTTACGAGCAGTACTTC.

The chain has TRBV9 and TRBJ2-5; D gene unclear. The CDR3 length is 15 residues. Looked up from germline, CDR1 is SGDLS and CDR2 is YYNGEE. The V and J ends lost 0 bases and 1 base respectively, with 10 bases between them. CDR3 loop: CASSVATLPQETQYF. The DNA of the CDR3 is TGTGCCAGCAGCGTAGCTACCCTGCCCCAAGAGACCCAGTACTTC.

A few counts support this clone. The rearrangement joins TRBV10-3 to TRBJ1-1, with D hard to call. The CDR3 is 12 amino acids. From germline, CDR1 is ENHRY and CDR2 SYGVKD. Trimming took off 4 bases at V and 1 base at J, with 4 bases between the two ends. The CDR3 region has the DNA TGTGCCATCAGTGCAGCGAACACTGAAGCTTTCTTT. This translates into CAISAANTEAFF.

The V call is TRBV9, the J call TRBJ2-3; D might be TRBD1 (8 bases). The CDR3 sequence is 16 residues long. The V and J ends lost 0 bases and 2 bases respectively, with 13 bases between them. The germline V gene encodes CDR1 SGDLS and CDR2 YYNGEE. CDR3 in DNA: TGTGCCAGCAGCGTAGCTACAGGGGGGGTCACAGATACGCAGTATTTT. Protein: CASSVATGGVTDTQYF.

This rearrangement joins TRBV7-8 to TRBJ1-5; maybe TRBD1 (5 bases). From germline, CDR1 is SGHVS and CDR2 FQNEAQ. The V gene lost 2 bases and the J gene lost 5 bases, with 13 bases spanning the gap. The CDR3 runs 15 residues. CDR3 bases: TGTGCCAGCAGCTTATACGGGACCTACTATCAGCCCCAGCATTTT. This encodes CASSLYGTYYQPQHF.

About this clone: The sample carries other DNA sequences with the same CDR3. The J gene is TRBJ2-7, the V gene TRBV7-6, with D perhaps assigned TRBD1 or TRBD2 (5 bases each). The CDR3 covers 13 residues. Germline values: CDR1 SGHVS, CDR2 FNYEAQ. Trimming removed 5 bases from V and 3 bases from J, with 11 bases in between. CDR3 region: CASSPGPNYEQYF. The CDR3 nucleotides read TGTGCCAGCAGCCCGGGACCGAACTACGAGCAGTACTTC.

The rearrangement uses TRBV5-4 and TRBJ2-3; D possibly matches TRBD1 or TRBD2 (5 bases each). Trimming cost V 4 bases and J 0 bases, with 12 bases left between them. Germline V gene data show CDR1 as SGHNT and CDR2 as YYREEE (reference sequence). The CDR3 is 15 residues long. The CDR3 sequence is CASSGGKRSTDTQYF. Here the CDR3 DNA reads TGTGCCAGCAGCGGGGGAAAAAGAAGCACAGATACGCAGTATTTT.

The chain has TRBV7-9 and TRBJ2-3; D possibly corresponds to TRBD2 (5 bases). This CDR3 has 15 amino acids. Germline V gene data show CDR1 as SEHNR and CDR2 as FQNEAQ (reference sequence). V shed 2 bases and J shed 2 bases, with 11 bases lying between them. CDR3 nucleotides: TGTGCCAGCAGCTTAACACTAGGGCCCACAGATACGCAGTATTTT. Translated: CASSLTLGPTDTQYF.

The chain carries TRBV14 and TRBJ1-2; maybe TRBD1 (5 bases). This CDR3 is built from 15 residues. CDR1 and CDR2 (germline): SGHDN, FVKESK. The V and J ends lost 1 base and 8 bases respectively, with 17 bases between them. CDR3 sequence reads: CASSQGGMGRTGYTF. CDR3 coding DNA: TGTGCCAGCAGCCAAGGTGGTATGGGCCGGACAGGCTACACCTTC.